This TCR beta chain was obtained from a study of control samples from healthy donors and cancer patients. Profiling relied on immunoSEQ multiplex PCR, and the TCRdb table lists in-frame clones only, not all of them. In the table there are about 120,000 clones, 85% to 90% of which are singletons. The V end was cut by 5 bases, the J end by 0 bases, with 14 bases between. CDR1 is SGHRS, CDR2 YFSETQ, per germline. The CDR3 totals 15 residues. The sequence derives from a woman aged 45 to 65 with colorectal cancer. The specimen was PBMCs. V is TRBV5-1 and J is TRBJ1-1; D gene unclear. The CDR3 DNA is TGCGCCAGCAGTCTTCCGACTAAGATGAACACTGAAGCTTTCTTT. Its translation is CASSLPTKMNTEAFF.